This T cell receptor (beta chain) is from a study of blood T cell repertoires in COVID-19. Study as a whole: Material from acute and convalescent COVID-19 was sourced from the United States, Italy and Spain. T cells, B-cell-depleted T cells, or PBMCs supplied cDNA or gDNA.

Trimming removed 5 bases from V and 8 bases from J; junction bases left unmatched: 7. Germline CDR1 is SGHRS and CDR2 is YFSETQ. CDR3 length: 14 residues. Methods used by the authors: Scientists estimated how many nucleated cells there were by amplifying reference gene primers. Only in-frame clones appear in the TCRdb table, and some are missing; sequencing was by immunoSEQ multiplex PCR. The V and J calls and clone size come from that table; D and trimming were worked out from the DNA. The top ten hold 5.5% to 6.5% of the sample, which has about 47,000 clones, roughly 71% seen once. The TCR was taken from a man older than 75 with acute or convalescent COVID-19. Sequenced material: peripheral blood. This chain joins TRBV5-1 and TRBJ1-6, with 7 nucleotides matching TRBD1. This CDR3 is CASRDREVDSPLHF. The CDR3 DNA reads TGCGCCAGCAGAGACAGGGAGGTGGATTCACCCCTCCACTTT.